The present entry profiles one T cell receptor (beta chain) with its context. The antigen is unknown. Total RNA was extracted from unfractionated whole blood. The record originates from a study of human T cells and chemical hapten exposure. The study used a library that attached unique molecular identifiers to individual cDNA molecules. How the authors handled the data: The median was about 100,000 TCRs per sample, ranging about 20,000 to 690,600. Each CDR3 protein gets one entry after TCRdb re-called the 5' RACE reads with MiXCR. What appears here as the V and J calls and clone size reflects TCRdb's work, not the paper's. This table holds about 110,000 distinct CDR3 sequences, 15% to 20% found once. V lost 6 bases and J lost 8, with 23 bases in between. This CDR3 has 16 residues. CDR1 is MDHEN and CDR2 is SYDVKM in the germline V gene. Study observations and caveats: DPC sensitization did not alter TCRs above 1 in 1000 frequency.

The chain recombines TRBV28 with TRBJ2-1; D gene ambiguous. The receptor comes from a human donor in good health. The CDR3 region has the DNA TGTGCCAGCAGCTTACCCATAGGACCACTATCCCATGAGCAGTTCTTC. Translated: CASSLPIGPLSHEQFF.